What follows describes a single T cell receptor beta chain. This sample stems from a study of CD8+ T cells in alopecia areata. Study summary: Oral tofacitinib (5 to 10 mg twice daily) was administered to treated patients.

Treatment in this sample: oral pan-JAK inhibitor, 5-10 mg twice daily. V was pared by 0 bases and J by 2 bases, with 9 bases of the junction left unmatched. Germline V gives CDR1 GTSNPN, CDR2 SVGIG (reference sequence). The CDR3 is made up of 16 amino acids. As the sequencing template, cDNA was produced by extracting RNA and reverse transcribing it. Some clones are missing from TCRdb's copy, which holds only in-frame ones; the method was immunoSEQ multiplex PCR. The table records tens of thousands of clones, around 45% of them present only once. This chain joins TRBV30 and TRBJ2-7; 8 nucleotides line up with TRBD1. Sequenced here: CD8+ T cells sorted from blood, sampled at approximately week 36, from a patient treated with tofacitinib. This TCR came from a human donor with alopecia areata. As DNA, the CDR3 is TGTGCCTGGAGTGTAGTGCGGGACAGGCCCACCTACGAGCAGTACTTC. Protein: CAWSVVRDRPTYEQYF. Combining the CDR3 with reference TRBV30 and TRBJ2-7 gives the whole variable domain SQTIHQWPATLVQPVGSPLSLECTVEGTSNPNLYWYRQAAGRGLQLLFYSVGIGQISSEVPQNLSASRPQDRQFILSSKKLLLSDSGFYLCAWSVVRDRPTYEQYFGPGTRLTVT.